A single sample gave rise to the 22 T cell receptor beta chains below, sequenced in a study of cytomegalovirus exposure and HLA in healthy donors. With 60 Vbeta and 13 Jbeta primers, the PCR was carried out. The table came from immunoSEQ multiplex PCR; TCRdb's copy has only in-frame clones and leaves some out. The data contain 150,000 or so clones, roughly 80% of them singletons. Sequencing was carried out using PBMCs. The receptor set was obtained from a man aged 25-45 years in good health and CMV-seropositive.

The V gene is TRBV5-1, the J gene TRBJ2-5, with 9 bases fitting TRBD1. CDR1 and CDR2 from the germline V gene are SGHRS and YFSETQ. The CDR3 has 15 amino acids. Germline trimming cut 0 bases from V and 4 bases from J; bases unmatched to any gene: 4. The CDR3 protein is CASSLAGQGPETQYF. The CDR3 region has the DNA TGCGCCAGCAGCTTGGCGGGACAGGGACCAGAGACCCAGTACTTC. The whole variable domain, remainder taken from reference TRBV5-1 and TRBJ2-5, is KAGVTQTPRYLIKTRGQQVTLSCSPISGHRSVSWYQQTPGQGLQFLFEYFSETQRNKGNFPGRFSGRQFSNSRSEMNVSTLELGDSALYLCASSLAGQGPETQYFGPGTRLLVL.

The V gene is TRBV2, the J gene TRBJ2-7; 11 positions match TRBD2. V was pared by 6 bases and J by 4 bases, with 8 bases of the junction left unmatched. Looked up from germline, CDR1 is SNHLY and CDR2 is FYNNEI. The CDR3 contains 15 residues. CDR3 DNA: TGTGCCAGCAGCAAACTAGCGGGAGTTCGGTACGAGCAGTACTTC. Amino acids: CASSKLAGVRYEQYF.

V is TRBV7-9 and J is TRBJ1-4, with D unresolved. CDR1 is SEHNR, CDR2 FQNEAQ, per germline (reference sequence). The CDR3 is 16 residues long. Deletions cut 0 bases from V and 2 bases from J, with 10 bases between. The CDR3 spells CASSLAFIGTNEKLFF. The CDR3 nucleotides are TGTGCCAGCAGCTTAGCTTTCATCGGGACTAATGAAAAACTGTTTTTT.

This clone has more than one count but fewer than ten. The gene calls are TRBV10-3 and TRBJ1-2; the match to TRBD1 covers 8 bases. The CDR3 runs to 15 residues. With V trimmed by 10 bases and J by 4 bases, 14 bases remained unmatched. The V gene's germline CDR1 is ENHRY and CDR2 SYGVKD. The CDR3 sequence: CATRDQGARFYGYTF. CDR3 nucleotides: TGTGCCACCCGAGATCAGGGGGCGAGATTCTATGGCTACACCTTC.

The chain joins TRBV27 to TRBJ2-7; the match to TRBD2 covers 8 bases. CDR3 size: 15 residues. J gave up 2 bases and V 2 bases, and 5 bases lay outside the gene matches. Germline V gene sequence: CDR1 MNHEY, CDR2 SMNVEV (reference sequence). The CDR3 spells CASSLDTSGTYEQYF. DNA of the CDR3: TGTGCCAGCAGTTTAGATACTAGCGGTACCTACGAGCAGTACTTC.

The rearrangement links TRBV9 to TRBJ1-1; the match to TRBD1 covers 10 bases. Trimming cost V 0 bases and J 5 bases; bases outside gene matches: 4. The V gene's germline CDR1 is SGDLS and CDR2 YYNGEE. CDR3 length equals 15 residues. CDR3 in amino acids: CASSVAGTGVTEAFF. Written as DNA, the CDR3 is TGTGCCAGCAGCGTAGCAGGGACAGGGGTAACTGAAGCTTTCTTT.

This chain joins TRBV18 and TRBJ2-7; 9 nucleotides line up with TRBD1. Germline trimming cut 1 base from V and 5 bases from J; bases unmatched to any gene: 3. The CDR3 is made up of 14 amino acids. Germline V gene lookup returns CDR1 KGHSH and CDR2 LQKENI. In DNA form, the CDR3 reads TGTGCCAGCTCACCACGGACAGGGGATCACGAGCAGTACTTC. It encodes CASSPRTGDHEQYF. Supplemented by reference TRBV18 and TRBJ2-7, the full variable domain reads NAGVMQNPRHLVRRRGQEARLRCSPMKGHSHVYWYRQLPEEGLKFMVYLQKENIIDESGMPKERFSAEFPKEGPSILRIQQVVRGDSAAYFCASSPRTGDHEQYFGPGTRLTVT.

This clone was seen only a few times. This rearrangement joins TRBV28 to TRBJ1-1; perhaps TRBD1 as D (5 bases). V was cut by 5 bases and J by 1 base, with 14 bases left in between. This CDR3 is 15 amino acids long. Germline assignment: CDR1 MDHEN and CDR2 SYDVKM. The CDR3 nucleotides are TGTGCCAGCAGTCTCCCATCCGGACAGAACACTGAAGCTTTCTTT. Its protein product is CASSLPSGQNTEAFF.

The chain carries TRBV28 and TRBJ1-1; TRBD1 might be the D (5 bases). The germline V and J ends were trimmed by 2 bases and 1 base, with 14 bases remaining between them. The CDR3 runs to 16 residues. CDR1 MDHEN and CDR2 SYDVKM come from the germline V gene. The CDR3 spells CASSLAQDTSNTEAFF. The CDR3 DNA is TGTGCCAGCAGTTTAGCACAGGATACATCGAACACTGAAGCTTTCTTT.

The chain uses TRBV2 and TRBJ1-1; D remains unclear. The CDR3 sequence is 13 residues long. The germline V gene encodes CDR1 SNHLY and CDR2 FYNNEI. Between the trimmed V and J ends, which lost 4 bases and 0 bases, there was a span of 6 bases. This CDR3 reads CASSGQMNTEAFF. CDR3 bases: TGTGCCAGCAGTGGGCAGATGAACACTGAAGCTTTCTTT.

This sequence joins TRBV19 and TRBJ2-1; 9 nucleotides agree with TRBD2. CDR3 size: 14 residues. The V segment lost 9 bases and the J segment 3 bases; nucleotides outside the gene matches: 6. The V gene's germline CDR1 is LNHDA and CDR2 SQIVND (reference sequence). This CDR3 reads CASSGLAIYNEQFF. The CDR3 DNA sequence: TGTGCCAGCTCGGGACTAGCTATCTACAATGAGCAGTTCTTC.

The chain uses TRBV5-1 and TRBJ1-2; 7 bases align to TRBD1. CDR3 length: 13 residues. The germline CDR1 and CDR2 sequences are SGHRS and YFSETQ. Losses at the gene ends were 2 bases for V and 8 bases for J; bases not matched to a gene: 6. Written as DNA, the CDR3 is TGCGCCAGCAGCTTATGGACAGGTCGGGGCTACACCTTC. Its translation: CASSLWTGRGYTF.

This chain connects TRBV7-3 to TRBJ2-1; 9 nucleotides align to TRBD2. The V segment lost 2 bases and the J segment 5 bases; nucleotides outside the gene matches: 4. This CDR3 contains 15 residues. CDR1 is SGHTA and CDR2 is FQGTGA in the germline V gene. CDR3 nucleotide sequence: TGTGCCAGCAGCTTAGACGCTAGCGGGAACAATGAGCAGTTCTTC. Protein sequence: CASSLDASGNNEQFF. Full variable domain (missing parts from reference TRBV7-3 and TRBJ2-1): GAGVSQTPSNKVTEKGKYVELRCDPISGHTALYWYRQSLGQGPEFLIYFQGTGAADDSGLPNDRFFAVRPEGSVSTLKIQRTERGDSAVYLCASSLDASGNNEQFFGPGTRLTVL.

The chain joins TRBV7-2 to TRBJ2-2; 10 positions agree with TRBD1. Germline V lookup: CDR1 SGHTA, CDR2 FQGNSA. CDR3 length: 17 amino acids. V lost 4 bases to trimming and J lost 9 bases; unmatched junction nucleotides: 14. Written as DNA, the CDR3 is TGTGCCAGCAGCTGGGCCCGCGACAGGGGGCTCTCCCGGGAGCTGTTTTTT. Protein sequence: CASSWARDRGLSRELFF.

The chain couples TRBV7-2 to TRBJ2-4; 7 bases are shared with TRBD1. This CDR3 spans 12 amino acids. From germline, CDR1 is SGHTA and CDR2 FQGNSA. Losses at the gene ends were 3 bases for V and 13 bases for J; bases not matched to a gene: 6. As DNA, the CDR3 is TGTGCCAGCAGCTTCGATCAGGGGGACCAGTACTTC. Protein: CASSFDQGDQYF.

This clone was observed a single time. The chain carries TRBV7-9 and TRBJ2-5; perhaps TRBD2 as D (6 bases). V was trimmed by 4 bases and J by 5 bases, leaving 14 bases between them. The length of the CDR3 is 14 residues. Germline lookup yields CDR1 SEHNR and CDR2 FQNEAQ (reference sequence). Here the CDR3 reads CASSSPGLGETQYF. The CDR3 nucleotides are TGTGCCAGCAGCTCGCCGGGACTGGGGGAGACCCAGTACTTC.

This sequence joins TRBV11-2 and TRBJ2-3, with 11 positions matching TRBD2. This CDR3 has 15 residues. V shed 4 bases, J shed 5 bases, and the junction held 5 bases outside the gene matches. CDR1 and CDR2 from the germline V gene are SGHAT and FQNNGV. The CDR3 nucleotides read TGTGCCAGCAGCTCCTTAGCGGGAGGGGAAGATACGCAGTATTTT. Protein sequence: CASSSLAGGEDTQYF.

A single count supports this clone. This rearrangement joins TRBV4-2 to TRBJ2-7, with 8 nucleotides matching TRBD1. The CDR3 length is 17 residues. Trimming at V came to 0 bases and at J to 0 bases, leaving 7 bases not matched to a gene. Germline V gene data show CDR1 as LGHNA and CDR2 as YNFKEQ. The CDR3 sequence: CASSQDTRDRSSYEQYF. CDR3 coding DNA: TGTGCCAGCAGCCAAGACACCCGGGACAGGAGCTCCTACGAGCAGTACTTC.

This chain joins TRBV10-3 and TRBJ1-1; maybe TRBD1 (6 bases). Trimming shortened V by 10 bases and J by 1 base, and 13 bases separated the two germline ends. CDR1 is ENHRY and CDR2 is SYGVKD in the germline V gene. There are 13 residues in the CDR3. The CDR3 bases are TGTGCCAAATCACAGGGTTCGAACACTGAAGCTTTCTTT. Translated, it gives CAKSQGSNTEAFF.

The chain links TRBV7-9 to TRBJ1-1, with D possibly TRBD1 on 6 matching bases. The V gene's germline CDR1 is SEHNR and CDR2 FQNEAQ (reference sequence). The CDR3 has 13 amino acids. The V gene lost 3 bases and the J gene lost 5 bases, with 10 bases spanning the gap. The CDR3 region has the DNA TGTGCCAGCAGCTTTATGGACAGAACTGAAGCTTTCTTT. It yields the protein CASSFMDRTEAFF.

CDR3 in amino acids: CASSQFLPGQGREGYTF. CDR3 DNA: TGTGCCAGCAGCCAATTCCTTCCGGGACAGGGGAGGGAAGGCTACACCTTC. The chain has TRBV4-2 and TRBJ1-2, with 10 bases that match TRBD1. Germline-derived CDR1 and CDR2 are LGHNA and YNFKEQ. The CDR3 sequence is 17 residues long. The ends lost 2 bases at V and 8 bases at J; junction bases unmatched: 14.

The chain has TRBV18 and TRBJ1-1, with TRBD1 as a possible D gene (6 bases). This CDR3 spans 16 amino acids. Between the trimmed V and J ends, which lost 2 bases and 0 bases, there was a span of 13 bases. Germline CDR1 reads KGHSH; CDR2 reads LQKENI. The CDR3 region has the DNA TGTGCCAGCTCACCAGGTACGGACAGTCTGAACACTGAAGCTTTCTTT. Its translation: CASSPGTDSLNTEAFF.